This T cell receptor beta chain was identified in a study of cytomegalovirus exposure and HLA in healthy donors. Study overall: It was reported in a later analysis that the roughly 120 validation repertoires used the same platform as the approximately 670 first-cohort repertoires. Overall study results and limits: Later, an analysis found that TCR clusters from the first cohort tended to co-occur in the 130 or so validation repertoires.

TCRdb's copy holds only in-frame clones and misses some; the assay was immunoSEQ multiplex PCR. The data hold 200,000 to 250,000 clones, with roughly 88% observed a single time. In regard to this clone: The antigen remains undetermined.

Trimming removed 4 bases from V and 12 bases from J; junction bases left unmatched: 9. The CDR3 has 13 amino acids. The germline V gene has CDR1 SGHRS and CDR2 YFSETQ. The TCR sequence derives from a woman aged 25 to 39 in good health and CMV-seropositive. The gene calls are TRBV5-1 and TRBJ2-1, with 8 bases matching TRBD2. Input material: PBMCs. For the CDR3, the DNA is TGCGCCAGCAGCACCGGGACTAGTATTAGGCAGTTCTTC. It translates to CASSTGTSIRQFF.